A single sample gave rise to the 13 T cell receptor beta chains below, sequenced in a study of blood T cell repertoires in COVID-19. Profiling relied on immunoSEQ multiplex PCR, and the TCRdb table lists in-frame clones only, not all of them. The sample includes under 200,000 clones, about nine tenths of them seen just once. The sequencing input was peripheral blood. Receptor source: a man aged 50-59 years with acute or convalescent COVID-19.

The CDR3: CASSQGQGANYGYTF. In DNA, the CDR3 is TGTGCCAGCAGCCAAGGACAGGGAGCTAACTATGGCTACACCTTC. The V and J genes are TRBV4-2 and TRBJ1-2; TRBD1 agrees at 7 bases. The CDR3 contains 15 residues. Trimming took 1 base from V and 0 from J; bases not matched to a gene: 2. Germline CDR1 is LGHNA and CDR2 is YNFKEQ.

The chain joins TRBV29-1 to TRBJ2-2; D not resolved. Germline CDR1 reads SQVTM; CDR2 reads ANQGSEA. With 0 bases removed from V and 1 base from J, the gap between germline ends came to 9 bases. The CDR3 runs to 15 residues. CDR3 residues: CSVEDPPGNTGELFF. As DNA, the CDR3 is TGCAGCGTTGAAGACCCCCCAGGGAACACCGGGGAGCTGTTTTTT.

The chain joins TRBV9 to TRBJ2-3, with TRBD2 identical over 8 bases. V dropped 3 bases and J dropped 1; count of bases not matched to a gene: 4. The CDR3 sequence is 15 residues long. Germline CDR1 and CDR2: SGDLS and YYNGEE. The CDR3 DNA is TGTGCCAGCAGCGCAGGACTAGCCGGCACAGATACGCAGTATTTT. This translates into CASSAGLAGTDTQYF.

CDR3 region: CASSIWSGSYEQYF. In nucleotides, the CDR3 is TGTGCCAGTAGTATTTGGAGCGGCTCCTACGAGCAGTACTTC. This chain connects TRBV19 to TRBJ2-7; possible D gene TRBD2, 5 bases. CDR1 LNHDA and CDR2 SQIVND come from the germline V gene (reference sequence). Between the trimmed V and J ends, which lost 3 bases and 0 bases, there was a span of 9 bases. The CDR3 length is 14 residues.

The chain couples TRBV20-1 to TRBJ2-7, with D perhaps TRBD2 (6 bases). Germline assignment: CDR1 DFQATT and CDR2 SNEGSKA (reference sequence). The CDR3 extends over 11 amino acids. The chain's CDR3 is CGCSGSYEQYF. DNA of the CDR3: TGCGGGTGTAGCGGCTCCTACGAGCAGTACTTC.

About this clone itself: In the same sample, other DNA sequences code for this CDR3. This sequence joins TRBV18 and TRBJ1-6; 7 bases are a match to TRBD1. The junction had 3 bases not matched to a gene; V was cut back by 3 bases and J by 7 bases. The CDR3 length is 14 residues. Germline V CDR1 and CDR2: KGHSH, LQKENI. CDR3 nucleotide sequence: TGTGCCAGCTCACCGACAGGGAACAATTCACCCCTCCACTTT. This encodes CASSPTGNNSPLHF.

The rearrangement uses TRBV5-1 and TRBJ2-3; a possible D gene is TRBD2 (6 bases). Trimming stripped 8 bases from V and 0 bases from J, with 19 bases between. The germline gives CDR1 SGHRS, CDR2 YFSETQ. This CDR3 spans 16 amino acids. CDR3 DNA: TGCGCCAGTCAGCCTGTTAGCGGTTCTAGCACAGATACGCAGTATTTT. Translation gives CASQPVSGSSTDTQYF.

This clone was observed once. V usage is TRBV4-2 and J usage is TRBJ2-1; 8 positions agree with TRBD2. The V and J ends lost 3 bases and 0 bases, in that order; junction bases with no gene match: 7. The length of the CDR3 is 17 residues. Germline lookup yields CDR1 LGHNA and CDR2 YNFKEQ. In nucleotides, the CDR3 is TGTGCCAGCAGCCAGGTTATAGCGGGGTTCTCCTACAATGAGCAGTTCTTC. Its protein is CASSQVIAGFSYNEQFF.

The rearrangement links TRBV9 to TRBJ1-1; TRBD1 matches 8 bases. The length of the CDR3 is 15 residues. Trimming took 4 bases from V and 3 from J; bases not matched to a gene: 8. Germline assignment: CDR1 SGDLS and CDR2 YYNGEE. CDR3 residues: CASSPKDREDTEAFF. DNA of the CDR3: TGTGCCAGCAGCCCAAAGGACAGGGAGGACACTGAAGCTTTCTTT.

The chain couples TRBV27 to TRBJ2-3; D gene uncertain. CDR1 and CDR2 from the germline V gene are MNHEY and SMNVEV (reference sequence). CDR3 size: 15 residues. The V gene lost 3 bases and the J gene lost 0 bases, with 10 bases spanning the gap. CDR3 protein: CASSFQTPSTDTQYF. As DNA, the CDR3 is TGTGCCAGCAGTTTTCAGACTCCCAGCACAGATACGCAGTATTTT.

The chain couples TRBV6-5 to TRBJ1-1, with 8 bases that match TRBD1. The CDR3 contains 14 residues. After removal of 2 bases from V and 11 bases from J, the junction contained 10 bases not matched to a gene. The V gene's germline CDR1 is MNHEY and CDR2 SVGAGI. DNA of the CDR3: TGTGCCAGCAGTTACCGACAGGGGAGGGAATCGGCTTTCTTT. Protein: CASSYRQGRESAFF.

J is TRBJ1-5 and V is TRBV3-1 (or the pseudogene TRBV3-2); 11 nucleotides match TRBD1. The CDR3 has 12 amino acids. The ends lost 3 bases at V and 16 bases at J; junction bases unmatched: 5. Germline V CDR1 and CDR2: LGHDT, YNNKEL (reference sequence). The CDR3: CASSHGQGAIHF. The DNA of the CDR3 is TGTGCCAGCAGCCATGGACAGGGGGCTATCCATTTT.

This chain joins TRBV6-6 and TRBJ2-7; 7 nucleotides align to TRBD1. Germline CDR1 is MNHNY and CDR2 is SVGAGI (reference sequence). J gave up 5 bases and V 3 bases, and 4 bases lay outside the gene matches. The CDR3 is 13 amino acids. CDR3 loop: CASSYGTDDEQYF. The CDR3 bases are TGTGCCAGCAGTTATGGGACAGACGACGAGCAGTACTTC.